This TCR beta chain was recovered during a study of blood T cell repertoires in COVID-19. For the study at large: Acute and convalescent COVID-19 specimens originated in the United States, Italy and Spain.

Enrolled during active infection, Seattle patients were then followed longitudinally. The protocol was immunoSEQ multiplex PCR, while the TCRdb copy is restricted to in-frame clones and leaves out a portion. The table has about 140,000 clones, around 84% seen once. V lost 5 bases, J lost 4 bases, and 10 bases stayed unmatched. The CDR3 consists of 15 residues. Germline CDR1 and CDR2: SEHNR and FQNEAQ (reference sequence). This clone was counted only a few times. The V call is TRBV7-9, the J call TRBJ1-2, with 7 bases aligning to TRBD1. The sequencing input was peripheral blood. The origin of this receptor is a young man with COVID-19, enrolled during active disease. CDR3 bases: TGTGCCAGCAGCCGTCAGACAGGGAGTCTCTATGGCTACACCTTC. This encodes CASSRQTGSLYGYTF.